This T cell receptor (beta chain) was profiled in a study of blood T cell repertoires in COVID-19 (dated by TCRdb to about 2020). Some background on the complete study: Samples covering the acute and convalescent phases of COVID-19 were provided by collaborators in the United States, Italy and Spain. A freely available public database, intended as a resource for researchers studying the immune response to SARS-CoV-2, is where the repertoires were released. The prospective study material was composed of cDNA or gDNA derived from T cells, B-cell-depleted T cells, or PBMCs. Sample metadata almost always included a de-identified subject ID, COVID-19 status, age in years and sex. Deeply sampled blood TCRbeta repertoires from subjects exposed to, actively infected with, or recovered from COVID-19 were included in the dataset. Samples came from the ongoing ImmuneRACE study (first 160 participants) plus 1,254 subjects from 6 global collaborators. Where available, HLA class I and class II types were obtained from metadata supplied by the sample provider rather than from assay-based typing. The paper as a whole reports these results and caveats: How much clinical and demographic metadata was included differed by source and by participant, and the metadata was provided uncurated.

Whole blood was collected in K2EDTA tubes by collaborating institutions according to the institutions' own protocols. For TCRbeta analysis, collaborators shipped samples as frozen whole blood, isolated PBMCs, or DNA extracted from either of those sample types. TCRbeta CDR3 regions were amplified from genomic DNA using the immunoSEQ Assay, a bias-controlled multiplex PCR. As for the authors' bioinformatics: Within the assay, amplification of reference gene primers was used to estimate how many nucleated cells each sample contained. Sequence reads were collapsed and filtered to measure the absolute abundance of every unique TCRbeta CDR3 rearrangement. For each sample, productive Simpson clonality was calculated as the square root of Simpson's diversity index across productive rearrangements. Imported from immuneACCESS, the table was reduced by TCRdb to in-frame sequences with V and J called. These copies leave out some clones; in studies compared against another copy, an unresolved V gene accounts for under half, and the cause of the remainder is not known. From that table come the V and J calls and clone size; the DNA was used to work out D and trimming. This sample has 100,000 or so clones in its table, and about 90% of those were observed once. The top ten clonotypes cover around 6.9% of the sample.

Taken from cysteine to phenylalanine, the CDR3 has 16 residues. The retained sequence is limited to the CDR3, 48 bases, with the frame set at the first base. Ends trimmed: V by 3 bases, J by 7 bases; bases unmatched to a gene: 8. From the germline V gene (reference sequence), CDR1 is LNHDA and CDR2 is SQIVND. With regard to this clone: Its binding antigen is unknown. There are no base qualities to consult, and no much larger clone falls within one base.

Sequenced input: peripheral blood. The TCR sequence derives from a man younger than 40 in a cohort sampled during active COVID-19. The chain was built from TRBV19 and TRBJ2-1, with 11 bases in between that match TRBD1. The CDR3 reads as follows: CASSIYTGQGGNEQFF. The DNA reads TGTGCCAGTAGTATCTATACGGGACAGGGGGGAAATGAGCAGTTCTTC.